The source of this T cell receptor beta chain is a study of cytomegalovirus exposure and HLA in healthy donors (dated by TCRdb to about 2017). Study-wide context: An earlier analysis of some 500 of the donors reported approximately 290 Gb of sequence data and 117 million unique TCR beta sequences from about 200 million T cells. Donor age, sex, ethnicity and CMV serostatus were compiled together with the repertoire data. Both class I and class II loci were covered by HLA typing, at four-digit resolution. Roughly 300 gigabases of sequencing data and 78 million or so unique TCR sequences were included in an early release covering about 700 HLA-typed donors. Roughly 5 DR-DQ haplotypes were handled as single units for association and clustering because linkage in the cohort was strong. Typing coverage varied by locus: roughly 629-630 donors for A, B, C, DRB1 and DQB1; some 520 for DQA1; more than 600 for DPA1; under 490 for DPB1. The genetic ancestry cluster associated with self-reported Caucasian donors included roughly four fifths of the 300 to 450 genotyped donors. A later genetic analysis took genome-wide SNP genotypes for 398 of the 666 donors and used that subset as a discovery cohort. Every repertoire in the discovery cohort had been generated on one and the same sequencing platform. The later analysis used no new phenotypic data to find candidate immune exposures, relying instead on TCR beta sequences and their occurrence across donors. A later analysis re-examined previously published TCR beta repertoires from roughly 650 donors and added high-resolution HLA genotyping to investigate patterns of TCR occurrence. To predict cytomegalovirus infection status, the study brought together high-throughput TCR immunosequencing, statistical association of individual TCRs with disease status, and machine learning. On average, about 240,000 unique TCR beta nucleotide sequences were sequenced per donor among 398 genotyped donors of the cohort, with around 19% of those sequences being non-productive. A separate validation cohort of more than 100 different subjects was used in addition to the roughly 620-subject first cohort. An earlier analysis of 500 to 650 of the donors applied high-throughput TCR beta sequencing to assess whether each TCR beta V gene segment acted as functional or pseudogenic. The aim of the study was to test whether cataloging public T cell receptors could identify signatures of past pathogen exposure. The T cell repertoires of under 750 subjects were profiled by immunosequencing and related to cytomegalovirus serostatus.

General study outcomes and caveats: For the cohort, immune exposure information was limited to CMV serostatus. The classifier was reported to diagnose cytomegalovirus status with high specificity and sensitivity in both the original and validation cohorts. At a false discovery rate of 0.05, a later analysis linked about 16,000 TCR beta sequences to specific HLA alleles. Most CMV-associated TCR beta chains appeared to be HLA-restricted in a later analysis, and the HLA associations seemed to be driven largely by CMV exposure. The cohort was sequenced for TCR beta chains only, and without alpha or paired-chain data the features that could be detected were limited. A cluster of highly shared sequence variants was judged likely to represent a technical artifact of the sequencing pipeline. HLA typing was unavailable for some donors at each locus, so association tests used only the typed subset. The presence/absence analyses assumed that sequencing depth was roughly uniform across donors, and that assumption may not be true. Some IMGT-functional V segments, including TRBV6-2 and TRBV6-3, could not be distinguished by the 87-base-pair reads and were therefore excluded. A further reported finding was that TCR beta sequences accurately predicted the HLA-A and HLA-B alleles for most subjects in the first cohort. Compared with equally common non-associated chains, HLA-associated TCR beta chains in a later analysis were more clonally expanded and had lower generation probabilities. A total of roughly 160 TCR beta chains were listed by the study as associated with cytomegalovirus. The authors suggested that the approach could potentially be generalized to other disease states and immunological phenotypes. In an earlier analysis of some 500 of the donors, most TCR beta V segments were observed in productive rearrangements about 90% or about 30% of the time, broadly matching IMGT annotations. Because counts were too low, seventeen rarely observed V segments, including chromosome 9 orphons, were excluded from the earlier analysis of some 540 of the donors. A later genetic analysis associated a missense DCLRE1C variant with V-gene and J-gene trimming of TCR beta chains, and an independent cohort replicated the association. Across donors, most TCR sequences were observed very rarely, whereas some public TCRs were present in many individuals. In a later analysis, the rate of TCR association differed among HLA loci, with DRB1 alleles having the most associated TCRs and HLA-C alleles having the fewest. A later genetic analysis reported fewer N-insertions in productive TCRs among donors in an Asian-associated ancestry cluster than the approximately 670-donor mean. Linkage disequilibrium might explain the correlated functional status among segregating V segments, but an unknown experimental factor could not be excluded. Assigning TCR associations to individual alleles was difficult when HLA alleles, especially DR and DQ, strongly co-occurred. Several of the top co-occurrence clusters appeared to be linked to parvovirus B19, influenza, CMV and Epstein-Barr virus, according to a later analysis. In vitro tests confirmed that three of the cytomegalovirus-associated TCR beta chains recognize cytomegalovirus antigens.

The germline V gene (reference sequence) yields SGHNT for CDR1 and YYREEE for CDR2. V gives up 0 bases and J gives up 0 bases, and the segment between their germline ends measures 4 bases. From cysteine to phenylalanine, the CDR3 is 13 amino acids long. Solely the CDR3 DNA is kept, with 39 bases framed from the first base. The cohort comprised 666 healthy bone marrow donors. All cohort members were sampled while nominally healthy, although unrecorded immune exposures were likely present. The donor was CMV seronegative and was included in the group of several hundred seronegative cohort members. A peripheral blood sample was provided by each donor, and peripheral blood mononuclear cells were used for TCR beta sequencing. The Qiagen DNeasy Blood Extraction Kit was used to extract genomic DNA from the blood cell samples. About this clone itself: Its antigen is still unknown.

The library was built by means of the immunoSEQ multiplex PCR assay. A mixture of 60 forward primers for TCR Vbeta segments and 13 reverse primers for TCR Jbeta segments was used in the multiplex PCR. Amplification of the CDR3 region of rearranged TCR beta genes was performed with a multiplex PCR assay on genomic DNA. The amplified TCR beta libraries were sequenced on the Illumina HiSeq System as 87-base-pair reads. The authors' analysis ran thus. A later analysis tallied 75 million to 95 million unique TCR beta chains across the 610 or so repertoires, and some 10 million of those chains were shared by two or more donors. Raw reads were error-corrected and collapsed into unique sequences by a nearest-neighbor algorithm in which closely related sequences were merged to remove PCR and sequencing errors. CDR3 sequences were aligned to IMGT reference sequences to assign V, D and J gene segments. For a sequence to be retained, at least a six-nucleotide match to both a V gene segment and a J gene segment was required. Rearrangements were classified as productive when the CDR3 lacked stop codons and remained in frame with V and J, and all other rearrangements were classified as non-productive. Following IMGT convention, CDR3 was defined as the stretch from the second conserved V-encoded cysteine to the conserved J-encoded phenylalanine. In an earlier analysis of around 570 of the donors, sequences lacking an unambiguous match to a single V gene segment were excluded. An earlier analysis of a few hundred of the donors called V segments functional above 56.7% productive rearrangements and segregating when the between-donor standard deviation exceeded 5%. A statistical classification framework was built for diagnosing cytomegalovirus status from the catalog of TCR beta chain sequences. In a later analysis, V and J genes were assigned by comparing TCR nucleotide sequences against IMGT/GENE-DB human TR gene sequences. A later analysis assigned CDR3 sequences and most-parsimonious VDJ recombination scenarios with the TCRdist pipeline. In a later analysis, every TCR beta chain was defined by the combination of its CDR3 amino acid sequence and its V-gene family, and reads without a unique V-gene family were dropped. To address suspected cross-contamination and a sequencing artifact, a later analysis removed 550 to 750 highly shared, low-generation-probability nucleotide sequences. In a later analysis, a clonal expansion index for each public chain was calculated from normalized within-repertoire ranks of inferred template counts. In a later analysis, generation probabilities were computed with a VDJ recombination model fitted to out-of-frame rearrangements, and the resulting probabilities were checked against IGoR. Hypergeometric tests were used in a later analysis to score TCR-TCR, TCR-HLA and TCR-CMV co-occurrence, with a repertoire-size bias correction applied to the TCR pairs. To estimate false discovery rates, a later analysis permuted the HLA or CMV assignments 20 times. In a later analysis, co-occurring TCRs were grouped using DBSCAN, and TCRdist sequence similarity was added for clustering within HLA-allele-positive subsets. For co-occurrence clustering, repertoires with fewer than 30,000 or more than 120,000 public chains were excluded, along with 5 or 6 repertoires with anomalous nucleotide sharing. TCRdb provides this immuneACCESS table in a form limited to in-frame rearrangements. Some clones are lacking; in checked studies, under half of them reflect an unresolved V gene, and why the rest are absent is not known. The V and J calls and clone size were taken over from that table, and D and trimming were inferred from the DNA. This sample's records show some 70,000 clones. 0.83% of the sample belongs to the ten largest clones.

This clonotype was sampled from a boy younger than 18 in good health and CMV-seronegative. Recombination connected TRBV5-4 to TRBJ2-7; the D gene is unclear. The sequenced sample consisted of PBMCs. The nucleotide sequence is given as TGTGCCAGCAGCTTGGCCAGCTCCTACGAGCAGTACTTC. It codes for CASSLASSYEQYF. Reference TRBV5-4 and TRBJ2-7 proteins supply the regions before and after the CDR3; the full variable domain is: ETGVTQSPTHLIKTRGQQVTLRCSSQSGHNTVSWYQQALGQGPQFIFQYYREEENGRGNFPPRFSGLQFPNYSSELNVNALELDDSALYLCASSLASSYEQYFGPGTRLTVT.